This T cell receptor (beta chain) was identified in a study of Ad26.COV2.S vaccination and SARS-CoV-2 variants. Documented treatment: around 19 received Ad26.COV2.S at low or high dose, single or two shots; several received placebo; per-sample allocation not given. Material that was analyzed had been drawn on day 63 after the first vaccine or placebo injection. The method was immunoSEQ multiplex PCR; TCRdb's version includes in-frame clones alone and lacks a portion of them. Of around 300,000 clones in the sample, roughly 90% were seen once. The CDR3 is made up of 14 amino acids. V was shortened by 4 bases and J by 2 bases, with 12 bases between the two germline ends.

This TCR was recovered from a person aged 18-65 years who received the Ad26.COV2.S COVID-19 vaccine or a placebo. The specimen comprised peripheral blood, sampled in a trial of Ad26.COV2.S vaccine versus placebo. This chain joins TRBV23-1 and TRBJ2-7, with a weak D call TRBD2 (5 bases). TRBV23-1 is treated as an ORF (open reading frame) with a function not yet certain. The CDR3 here is CASSPEGDTYEQYF. Here the CDR3 DNA reads TGCGCCAGCAGTCCCGAGGGAGACACCTACGAGCAGTACTTC.